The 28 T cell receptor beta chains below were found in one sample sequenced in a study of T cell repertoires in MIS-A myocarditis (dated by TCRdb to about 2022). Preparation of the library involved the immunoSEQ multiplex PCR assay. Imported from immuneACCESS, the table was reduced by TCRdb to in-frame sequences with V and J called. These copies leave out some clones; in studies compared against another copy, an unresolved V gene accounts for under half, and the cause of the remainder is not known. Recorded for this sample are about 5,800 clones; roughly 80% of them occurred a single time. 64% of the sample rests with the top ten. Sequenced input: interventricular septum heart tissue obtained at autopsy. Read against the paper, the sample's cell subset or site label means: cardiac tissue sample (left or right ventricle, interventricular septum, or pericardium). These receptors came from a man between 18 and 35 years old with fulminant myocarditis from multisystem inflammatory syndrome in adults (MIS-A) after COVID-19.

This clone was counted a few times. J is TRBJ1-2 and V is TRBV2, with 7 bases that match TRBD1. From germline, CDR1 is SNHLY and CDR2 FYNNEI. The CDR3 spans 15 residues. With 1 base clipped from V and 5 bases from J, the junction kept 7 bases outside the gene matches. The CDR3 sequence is CASSEGTGQLYGYTF. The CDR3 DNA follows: TGTGCCAGCAGTGAAGGGACAGGCCAATTGTATGGCTACACCTTC.

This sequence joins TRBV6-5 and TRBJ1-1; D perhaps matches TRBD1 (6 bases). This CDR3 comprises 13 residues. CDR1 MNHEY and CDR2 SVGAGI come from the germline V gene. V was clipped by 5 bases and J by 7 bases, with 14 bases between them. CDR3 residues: CASSPPGHLEAFF. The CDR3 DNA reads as TGTGCCAGCAGTCCTCCGGGACACCTTGAAGCTTTCTTT.

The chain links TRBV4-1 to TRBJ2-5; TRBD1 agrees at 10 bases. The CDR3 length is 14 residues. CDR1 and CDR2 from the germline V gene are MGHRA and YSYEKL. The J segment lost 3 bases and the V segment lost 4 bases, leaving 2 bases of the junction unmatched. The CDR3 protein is CASSRGTGEETQYF. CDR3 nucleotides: TGCGCCAGCAGCCGAGGGACAGGGGAAGAGACCCAGTACTTC.

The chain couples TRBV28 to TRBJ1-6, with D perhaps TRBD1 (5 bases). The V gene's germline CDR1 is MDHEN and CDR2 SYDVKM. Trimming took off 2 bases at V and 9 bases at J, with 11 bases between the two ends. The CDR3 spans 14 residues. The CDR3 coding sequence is TGTGCCAGCAGTTTAGGGGCGCGTAGTTCACCCCTCCACTTT. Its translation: CASSLGARSSPLHF.

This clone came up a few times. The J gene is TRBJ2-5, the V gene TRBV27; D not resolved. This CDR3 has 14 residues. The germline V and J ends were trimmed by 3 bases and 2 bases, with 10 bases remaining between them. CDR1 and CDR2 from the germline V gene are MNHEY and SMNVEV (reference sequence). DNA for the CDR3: TGTGCCAGCAGTTTCCAACCATTTCAAGAGACCCAGTACTTC. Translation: CASSFQPFQETQYF.

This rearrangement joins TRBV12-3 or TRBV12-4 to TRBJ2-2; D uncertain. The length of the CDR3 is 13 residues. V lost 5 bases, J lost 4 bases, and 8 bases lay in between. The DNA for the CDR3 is TGTGCCAGCAGTCCTCAAGTCACCGGGGAGCTGTTTTTT. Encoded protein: CASSPQVTGELFF.

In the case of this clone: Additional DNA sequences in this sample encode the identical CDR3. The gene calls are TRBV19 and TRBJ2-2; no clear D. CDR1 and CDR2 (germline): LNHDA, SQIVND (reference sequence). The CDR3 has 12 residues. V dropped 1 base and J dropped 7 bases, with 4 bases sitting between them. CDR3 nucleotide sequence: TGTGCCAGTAGTATAGGTTTCGGGGAGCTGTTTTTT. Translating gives CASSIGFGELFF.

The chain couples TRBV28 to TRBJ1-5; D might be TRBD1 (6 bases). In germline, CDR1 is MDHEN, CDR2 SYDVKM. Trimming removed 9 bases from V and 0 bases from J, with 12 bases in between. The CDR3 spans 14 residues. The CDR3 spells CASRRGVSNQPQHF. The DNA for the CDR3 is TGTGCCAGTCGTAGGGGGGTTAGCAATCAGCCCCAGCATTTT.

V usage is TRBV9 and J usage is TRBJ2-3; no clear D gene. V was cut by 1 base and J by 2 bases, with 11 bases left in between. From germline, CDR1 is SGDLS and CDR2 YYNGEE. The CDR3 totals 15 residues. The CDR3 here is CASSVSSRVTDTQYF. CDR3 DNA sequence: TGTGCCAGCAGCGTAAGCAGTAGGGTCACAGATACGCAGTATTTT.

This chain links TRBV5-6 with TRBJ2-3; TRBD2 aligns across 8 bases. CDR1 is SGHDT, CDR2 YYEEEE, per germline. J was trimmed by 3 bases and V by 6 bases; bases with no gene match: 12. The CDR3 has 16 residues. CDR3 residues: CASTPGASGFTDTQYF. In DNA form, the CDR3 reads TGTGCCAGCACACCGGGGGCTAGCGGGTTTACAGATACGCAGTATTTT.

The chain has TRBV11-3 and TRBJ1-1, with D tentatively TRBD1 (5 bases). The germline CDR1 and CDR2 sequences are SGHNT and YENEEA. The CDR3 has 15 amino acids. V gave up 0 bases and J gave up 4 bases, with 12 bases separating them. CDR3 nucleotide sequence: TGTGCCAGCAGCTTAGAACTTCCCGGGGGCACTGAAGCTTTCTTT. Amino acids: CASSLELPGGTEAFF.

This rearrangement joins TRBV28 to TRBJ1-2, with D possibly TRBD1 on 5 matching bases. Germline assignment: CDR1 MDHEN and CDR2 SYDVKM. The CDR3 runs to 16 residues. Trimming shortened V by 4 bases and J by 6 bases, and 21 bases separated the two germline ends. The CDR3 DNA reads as TGTGCCAGCAGTTCGGCCCTCGGACACCGGGTCCATGGCTACACCTTC. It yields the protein CASSSALGHRVHGYTF.

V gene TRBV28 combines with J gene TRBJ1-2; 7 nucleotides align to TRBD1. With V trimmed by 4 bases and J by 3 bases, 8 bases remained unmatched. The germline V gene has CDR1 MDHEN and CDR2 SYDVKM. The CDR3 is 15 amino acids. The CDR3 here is CASSSPQGLHYGYTF. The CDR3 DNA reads TGTGCCAGCAGTTCGCCACAGGGGTTACACTATGGCTACACCTTC.

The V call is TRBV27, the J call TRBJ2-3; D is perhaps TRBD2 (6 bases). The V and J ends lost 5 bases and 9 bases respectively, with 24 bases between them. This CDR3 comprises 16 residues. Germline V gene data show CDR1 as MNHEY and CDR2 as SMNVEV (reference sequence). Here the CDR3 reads CASSAWEASRPWTQYF. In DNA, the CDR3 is TGTGCCAGCAGTGCTTGGGAGGCCTCTCGCCCTTGGACGCAGTATTTT.

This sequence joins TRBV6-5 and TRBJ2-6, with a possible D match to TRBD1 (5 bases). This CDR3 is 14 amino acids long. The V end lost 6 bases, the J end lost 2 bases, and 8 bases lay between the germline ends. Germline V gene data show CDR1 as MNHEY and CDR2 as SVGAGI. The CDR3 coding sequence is TGTGCCAGCAGGGACATTGCTGGGGCCAACGTCCTGACTTTC. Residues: CASRDIAGANVLTF.

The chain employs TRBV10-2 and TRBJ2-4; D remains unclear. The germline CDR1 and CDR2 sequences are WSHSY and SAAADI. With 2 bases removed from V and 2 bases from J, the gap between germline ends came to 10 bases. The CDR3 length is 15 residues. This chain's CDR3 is CASSELRVSKNIQYF. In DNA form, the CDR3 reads TGCGCCAGCAGTGAGCTTCGGGTATCCAAAAACATTCAGTACTTC.

CDR3 region: CASSQTGVESGGYTF. The CDR3 coding sequence is TGTGCCAGCAGTCAGACAGGGGTCGAATCGGGTGGCTACACCTTC. The J gene is TRBJ1-2, the V gene TRBV11-2; 8 bases are a match to TRBD1. Germline V gene data show CDR1 as SGHAT and CDR2 as FQNNGV. V was clipped by 6 bases and J by 7 bases; unmatched bases: 13. The CDR3 spans 15 residues.

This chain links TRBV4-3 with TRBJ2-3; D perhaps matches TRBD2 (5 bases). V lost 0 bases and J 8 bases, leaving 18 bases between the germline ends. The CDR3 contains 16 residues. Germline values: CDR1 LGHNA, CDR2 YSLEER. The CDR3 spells CASSQDLSGNWATQYF. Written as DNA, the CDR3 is TGCGCCAGCAGCCAAGATCTTTCGGGGAATTGGGCTACGCAGTATTTT.

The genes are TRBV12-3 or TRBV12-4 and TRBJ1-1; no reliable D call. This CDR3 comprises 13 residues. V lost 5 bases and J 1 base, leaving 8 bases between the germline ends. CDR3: CASSLNGNTEAFF. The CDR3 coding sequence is TGTGCCAGCAGTCTTAACGGGAACACTGAAGCTTTCTTT.

This CDR3 is CSAAAQGAGEKLFF. The CDR3 bases are TGCAGCGCTGCCGCTCAGGGGGCAGGAGAAAAACTGTTTTTT. The V and J genes are TRBV29-1 and TRBJ1-4; 8 nucleotides line up with TRBD1. The CDR3 has 14 residues. The V segment lost 7 bases and the J segment 8 bases; nucleotides outside the gene matches: 12. Germline CDR1 SQVTM, CDR2 ANQGSEA.

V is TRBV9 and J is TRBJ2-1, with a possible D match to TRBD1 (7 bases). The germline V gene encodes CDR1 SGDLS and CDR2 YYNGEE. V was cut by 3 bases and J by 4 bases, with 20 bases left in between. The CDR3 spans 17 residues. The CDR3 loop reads CASSAGGPQRSYNEQFF. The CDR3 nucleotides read TGTGCCAGCAGCGCAGGGGGGCCCCAGAGGTCATACAATGAGCAGTTCTTC. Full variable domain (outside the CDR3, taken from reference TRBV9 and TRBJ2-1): DSGVTQTPKHLITATGQRVTLRCSPRSGDLSVYWYQQSLDQGLQFLIQYYNGEERAKGNILERFSAQQFPDLHSELNLSSLELGDSALYFCASSAGGPQRSYNEQFFGPGTRLTVL.

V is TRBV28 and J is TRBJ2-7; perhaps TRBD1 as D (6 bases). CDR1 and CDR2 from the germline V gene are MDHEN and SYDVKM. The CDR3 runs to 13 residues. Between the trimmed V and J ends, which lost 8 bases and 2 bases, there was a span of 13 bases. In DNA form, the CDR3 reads TGTGCCAGCGGCACAGGGAGAACCTACGAGCAGTACTTC. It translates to CASGTGRTYEQYF.

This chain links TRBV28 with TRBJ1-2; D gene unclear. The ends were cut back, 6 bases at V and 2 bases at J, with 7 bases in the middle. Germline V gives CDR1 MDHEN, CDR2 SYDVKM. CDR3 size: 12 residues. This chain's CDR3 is CASSLDNYGYTF. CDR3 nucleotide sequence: TGTGCCAGCAGCCTCGACAACTATGGCTACACCTTC.

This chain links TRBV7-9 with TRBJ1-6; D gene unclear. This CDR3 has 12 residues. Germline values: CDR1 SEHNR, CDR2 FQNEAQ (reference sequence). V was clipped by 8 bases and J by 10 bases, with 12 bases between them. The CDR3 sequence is CASQVQESPLHF. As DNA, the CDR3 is TGTGCCAGCCAGGTCCAGGAATCACCCCTCCACTTT. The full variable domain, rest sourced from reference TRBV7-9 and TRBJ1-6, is DTGVSQNPRHKITKRGQNVTFRCDPISEHNRLYWYRQTLGQGPEFLTYFQNEAQLEKSRLLSDRFSAERPKGSFSTLEIQRTEQGDSAMYLCASQVQESPLHFGNGTRLTVT.

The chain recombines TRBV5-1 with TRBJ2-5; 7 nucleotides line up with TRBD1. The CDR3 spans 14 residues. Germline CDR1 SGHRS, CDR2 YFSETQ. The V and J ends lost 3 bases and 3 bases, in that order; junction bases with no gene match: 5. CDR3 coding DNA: TGCGCCAGCAGCTCCTGGGACAGTAAAGAGACCCAGTACTTC. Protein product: CASSSWDSKETQYF.

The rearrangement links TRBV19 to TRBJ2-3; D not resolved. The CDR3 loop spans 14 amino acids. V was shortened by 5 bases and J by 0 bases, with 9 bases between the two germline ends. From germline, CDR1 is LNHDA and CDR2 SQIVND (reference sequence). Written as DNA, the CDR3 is TGTGCCAGTAGTGTCACCTCTAGCACAGATACGCAGTATTTT. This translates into CASSVTSSTDTQYF.

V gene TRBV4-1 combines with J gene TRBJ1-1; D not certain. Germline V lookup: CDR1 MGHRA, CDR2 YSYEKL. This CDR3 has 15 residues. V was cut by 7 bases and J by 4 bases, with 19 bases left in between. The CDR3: CASKAMERSGTEAFF. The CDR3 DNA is TGCGCCAGCAAGGCCATGGAAAGGTCGGGCACTGAAGCTTTCTTT.

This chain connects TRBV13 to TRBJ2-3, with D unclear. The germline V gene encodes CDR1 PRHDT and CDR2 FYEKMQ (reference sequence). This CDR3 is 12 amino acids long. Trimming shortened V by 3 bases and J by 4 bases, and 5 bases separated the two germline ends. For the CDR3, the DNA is TGTGCCAGCAGCTTGGCGGCAGATACGCAGTATTTT. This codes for CASSLAADTQYF.